This T cell receptor beta chain was sequenced for a study of T cells in Graves' hyperthyroidism and ophthalmopathy. CDR3 length: 16 amino acids. Trimming at V came to 1 base and at J to 0 bases, leaving 2 bases not matched to a gene. The germline CDR1 and CDR2 sequences are LGHNA and YSLEER. Regarding the study as a whole: Among clonotypes expanded in thyroid above 0.001, most were also found in blood.

Diagnosis of hyperthyroidism was new in patients aged 18 to 65, and its duration was under 2 months. PBMCs were obtained from 9 to 10 ml fresh peripheral blood. RNA transcripts were the template for amplifying TCR beta CDR3 regions. HTBI primers were employed in a first-round RT-PCR of the TCR CDR3. TCRdb reprocessed the multiplex PCR reads via MiXCR and lists one record per CDR3 protein. This table has around 690,000 distinct CDR3 sequences, 15% to 20% appearing once. This clonotype was counted a few times. The antigen remains undetermined. The source is a man over 45 with Graves' hyperthyroidism. The chain links TRBV4-3 to TRBJ1-1, with TRBD1 identical over 10 bases. Input material: blood. The CDR3 loop reads CASSQGTGGLNTEAFF. In nucleotides, the CDR3 is TGCGCCAGCAGCCAAGGGACAGGGGGGTTGAACACTGAAGCTTTCTTT.